This T cell receptor (beta chain) emerged from a study of blood T cell repertoires in COVID-19 (dated by TCRdb to the early 2020s). Turning to the overall study: Samples covering the acute and convalescent phases of COVID-19 were provided by collaborators in the United States, Italy and Spain. The material from the prospective study consisted of cDNA or gDNA derived from T cells, B-cell-depleted T cells, or PBMCs. Deeply sampled blood TCRbeta repertoires from subjects exposed to, actively infected with, or recovered from COVID-19 were included in the dataset. A freely available public database, intended as a resource for researchers studying the immune response to SARS-CoV-2, is where the repertoires were released. The samples were drawn from two sources: the first 160 participants of the ongoing ImmuneRACE study, and 1,200 or so subjects contributed by 6 global collaborators. Sample metadata almost always included a de-identified subject ID, COVID-19 status, age in years and sex. Where available, HLA class I and class II types were obtained from metadata supplied by the sample provider rather than from assay-based typing.

The CDR3 holds 13 amino acids from the cysteine to the phenylalanine. The entry retains the CDR3 DNA only, 39 bases that are in frame from base 1. V is cut back by 5 bases and J by 6 bases, with 5 bases in the junction unmatched. From a lookup of the germline V gene (reference sequence), CDR1 and CDR2 are MNHEY and SMNVEV. On this clone itself: No antigen is known for it. Per-base qualities were not stored, and no clone one base away is much larger.

The immunoSEQ Assay, a bias-controlled multiplex PCR, was used to amplify TCRbeta CDR3 regions from genomic DNA. Processing in the source paper ran as follows. The number of nucleated cells in each sample was estimated by amplification of reference gene primers within the assay. Sequence reads were collapsed and filtered to measure the absolute abundance of every unique TCRbeta CDR3 rearrangement. For each sample, productive Simpson clonality was calculated as the square root of Simpson's diversity index across productive rearrangements. TCRdb took this table from immuneACCESS and kept in-frame rearrangements with V and J called. Such tables lack part of the clones; where checked against another copy, unresolved V genes explain under half of the gap, and the rest is unexplained. For V, J and clone size, that table is used; D and trimming come from the DNA. Within this sample are fewer than 250,000 clones, with 88% of them counted one time only. The leading ten clones occupy over 1.5% of the sample.

Broader findings and caveats from the paper: The amount of clinical and demographic metadata varied by source and participant and was provided uncurated.

The collaborating institutions used their own protocols to collect whole blood in K2EDTA tubes. For TCRbeta analysis, collaborators shipped samples in one of three forms: frozen whole blood, isolated PBMCs, or DNA extracted from either of those sample types. The sequence came from a man aged 65 to 79 with acute or convalescent COVID-19. The sequenced material came from peripheral blood. The receptor chain draws on TRBV27 and TRBJ2-3; TRBD2 fits 7 bases in the junction. In nucleotide form, the sequence is TGTGCCAGCAGTACACGGGGGGTGGATACGCAGTATTTT. Its amino acids are CASSTRGVDTQYF.